This paragraph covers one TCR beta chain sequence. What this receptor recognizes is not known. Base qualities are not recorded, but no much larger clone differs from it by a single base. The cohort was made up of hundreds of healthy bone marrow donors. At the time of sampling, every cohort member was nominally healthy, though immune exposures that went unrecorded were likely present. The donor was CMV seronegative and belonged to the group of 352 seronegative cohort members. Each donor provided a peripheral blood sample, and peripheral blood mononuclear cells were used for TCR beta sequencing. Genomic DNA was extracted from the blood cell samples with the Qiagen DNeasy Blood Extraction Kit. Library preparation employed the immunoSEQ multiplex PCR assay. The multiplex PCR relied on a mix of 60 forward primers for TCR Vbeta segments and 13 reverse primers for TCR Jbeta segments. The CDR3 region of rearranged TCR beta genes was amplified from genomic DNA by a multiplex PCR assay. On the Illumina HiSeq System, the amplified TCR beta libraries were sequenced as 87-base-pair reads. The authors processed their data as follows. A later analysis counted 75 million to 100 million unique TCR beta chains across the roughly 700 repertoires, and 9 million to 14 million of these chains were shared by at least two donors. A nearest-neighbor algorithm error-corrected the raw reads and collapsed the reads into unique sequences, merging closely related sequences to remove PCR and sequencing errors. CDR3 sequences were aligned to IMGT reference sequences to assign V, D and J gene segments. Each retained sequence needed at least a six-nucleotide match to both a V gene segment and a J gene segment. A rearrangement was called productive if the CDR3 had no stop codons and remained in frame with V and J, and every other rearrangement was called non-productive. Following IMGT convention, CDR3 was defined as the stretch from the second conserved V-encoded cysteine up to the conserved J-encoded phenylalanine. The earlier analysis of around 640 of the donors excluded sequences that lacked an unambiguous match to a single V gene segment. In an earlier analysis of about 590 of the donors, a V segment was called functional when productive rearrangements were above 56.7%, and segregating when the standard deviation between donors exceeded 5%. A statistical classification framework was developed to diagnose cytomegalovirus status using the catalog of TCR beta chain sequences. A later analysis assigned V and J genes by comparing TCR nucleotide sequences with IMGT/GENE-DB human TR gene sequences. The TCRdist pipeline was used in a later analysis to assign CDR3 sequences and most-parsimonious VDJ recombination scenarios. A later analysis defined each TCR beta chain by its CDR3 amino acid sequence plus V-gene family, and excluded reads lacking a unique V-gene family. In a later analysis, around 600 highly shared, low-generation-probability nucleotide sequences were removed to address suspected cross-contamination and a sequencing artifact. For each public chain, a later analysis derived a clonal expansion index from normalized ranks of inferred template counts within each repertoire. In a later analysis, generation probabilities were computed using a VDJ recombination model fitted to out-of-frame rearrangements, and the results were checked against IGoR. A later analysis scored TCR-TCR, TCR-HLA and TCR-CMV co-occurrence with hypergeometric tests, applying a repertoire-size bias correction to TCR pairs. False discovery rates were estimated in a later analysis by permuting HLA or CMV assignments 20 times. In a later analysis, co-occurring TCRs were grouped using DBSCAN, with TCRdist sequence similarity added in when clustering inside HLA-allele-positive subsets. Co-occurrence clustering excluded repertoires with fewer than 30,000 or more than 120,000 public chains, plus five with anomalous nucleotide sharing. What TCRdb holds here is the immuneACCESS table cut down to in-frame rearrangements. Part of the clones is not present; checked against another copy, under half of the missing clones reflect an unresolved V gene, and the others are unexplained. D and trimming were read from the DNA, whereas the V and J calls and clone size are those reported in that table. The sample table contains roughly 170,000 clones; only one count was recorded for roughly 80% of them. Of the sample, 0.75% to 0.9% is held by the ten largest clones.

The record originates from a study of cytomegalovirus exposure and HLA in healthy donors (TCRdb year 2017). About the investigation overall: An earlier analysis of some 550 of the donors reported about 290 Gb of sequence data and 120 million or so unique TCR beta sequences from some 180 million T cells. An early release that covered fewer than 750 HLA-typed donors contained approximately 300 gigabases of sequencing data and tens of millions of unique TCR sequences. Among the roughly 410 genotyped donors, more than 70% belonged to the genetic ancestry cluster associated with self-reported Caucasian donors. The study was designed to test whether signatures of past pathogen exposure could be identified by cataloging public T cell receptors. The T cell repertoires of some 700 subjects were profiled by immunosequencing and related to cytomegalovirus serostatus. In addition to the first cohort of roughly 670 subjects, a separate validation cohort of about 120 different subjects was used. High-throughput TCR immunosequencing, statistical association of individual TCRs with disease status, and machine learning were combined to predict cytomegalovirus infection status. To study patterns of TCR occurrence, a later analysis re-analyzed previously published TCR beta repertoires from under 750 donors and added high-resolution HLA genotyping. Rather than using new phenotypic data, the later analysis identified candidate immune exposures from TCR beta sequences and from how often those sequences occurred across donors. In an earlier analysis of around 540 of the donors, high-throughput TCR beta sequencing was used to judge whether each TCR beta V gene segment behaved as functional or pseudogenic. Donor age, sex, ethnicity and CMV serostatus were compiled together with the repertoire data. A later genetic analysis took genome-wide SNP genotypes for about 55% of the roughly 700 donors and used that subset as a discovery cohort. All discovery cohort repertoires had been generated using a single sequencing platform. HLA typing covered class I and class II loci at four-digit resolution. The number of typed donors differed by locus: about 620-630 for A, B, C, DRB1 and DQB1; approximately 520 for DQA1; approximately 600 for DPA1; and about 450 for DPB1. A handful of DR-DQ haplotypes were handled as single units for association and clustering because linkage in the cohort was strong. Across about 370 genotyped donors of the cohort, an average of approximately 240,000 unique TCR beta nucleotide sequences per donor were sequenced, and 15% to 20% of those sequences were non-productive. The investigation overall reported the following: An earlier analysis of some 560 of the donors showed that most TCR beta V segments appeared in productive rearrangements either about 87% or about 30% of the time, which broadly matched IMGT annotations. Linkage disequilibrium might explain the correlated functional status among segregating V segments, but an unknown experimental factor could not be excluded. In a later analysis, HLA-associated TCR beta chains were found to be more clonally expanded and to have lower generation probabilities than equally common non-associated chains. It was suggested by the authors that the approach could potentially be generalized to other disease states and immunological phenotypes. According to a later analysis, parvovirus B19, influenza, CMV and Epstein-Barr virus appeared linked to several top co-occurrence clusters. A cluster of highly shared sequence variants was judged likely to represent a technical artifact of the sequencing pipeline. A further reported finding was that TCR beta sequences accurately predicted the HLA-A and HLA-B alleles for most subjects in the first cohort. In a later analysis, some 18,000 TCR beta sequences were associated with specific HLA alleles at a false discovery rate of 0.05. Some IMGT-functional V segments, including TRBV6-2 and TRBV6-3, could not be distinguished by the 87-base-pair reads and were therefore excluded. Strong co-occurrence of HLA alleles, especially DR and DQ, made assigning TCR associations to individual alleles difficult. In a later analysis, TCR association rates were found to vary across HLA loci, with the most associated TCRs seen for DRB1 alleles and the fewest for HLA-C alleles. In vitro tests confirmed that a few of the cytomegalovirus-associated TCR beta chains recognize cytomegalovirus antigens. Across donors, most TCR sequences were observed very rarely, whereas some public TCRs were present in many individuals. The classifier was reported to diagnose cytomegalovirus status with high specificity and sensitivity in both the original and validation cohorts. Because HLA typing was missing for some donors at each locus, association tests included only the typed subset. The cohort was sequenced for TCR beta chains only, and without alpha or paired-chain data the features that could be detected were limited. The presence/absence analyses assumed that sequencing depth was roughly uniform across donors, and that assumption may not be true. In a later genetic analysis, fewer N-insertions in productive TCRs were reported among donors in an Asian-associated ancestry cluster than the roughly 670-donor mean. The study gave a list of about 170 TCR beta chains associated with cytomegalovirus. The earlier analysis of some 560 of the donors excluded some 16 rarely observed V segments, including chromosome 9 orphons, because counts were too low. The only immune exposure information available for the cohort was CMV serostatus. A later genetic analysis associated a missense DCLRE1C variant with V-gene and J-gene trimming of TCR beta chains, and an independent cohort replicated the association. According to a later analysis, most CMV-associated TCR beta chains appeared to be HLA-restricted, and the HLA associations seemed to be driven largely by CMV exposure.

The CDR3 goes from the cysteine to the phenylalanine over 13 residues. Just the 39-base CDR3 DNA is kept, in frame starting at base 1. The sample taken for sequencing was PBMCs. The chain joins TRBV21-1 to TRBJ2-7; the table's TRBD2 call for D was not verified on the DNA. TRBV21-1 counts as a pseudogene. This TCR derives from a woman aged 18-29 years in good health and CMV-seronegative. The DNA reads TGTGCCAGCCATAGCGGGAGTTACTACGAGCAGTACTTC. This encodes CASHSGSYYEQYF.